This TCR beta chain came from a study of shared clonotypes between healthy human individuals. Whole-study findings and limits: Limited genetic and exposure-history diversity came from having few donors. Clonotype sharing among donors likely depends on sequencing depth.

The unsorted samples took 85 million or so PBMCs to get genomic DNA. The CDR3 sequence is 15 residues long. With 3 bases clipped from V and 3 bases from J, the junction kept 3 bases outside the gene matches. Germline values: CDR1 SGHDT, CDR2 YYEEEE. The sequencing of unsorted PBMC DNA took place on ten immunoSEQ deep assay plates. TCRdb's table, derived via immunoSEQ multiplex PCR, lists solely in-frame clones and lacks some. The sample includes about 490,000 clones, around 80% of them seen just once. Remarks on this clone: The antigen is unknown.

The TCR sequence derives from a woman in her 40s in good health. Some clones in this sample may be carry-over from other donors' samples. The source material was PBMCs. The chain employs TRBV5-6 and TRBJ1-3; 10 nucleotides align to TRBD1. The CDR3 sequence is CASSSDRGYGNTIYF. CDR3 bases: TGTGCCAGCAGCTCGGACAGGGGGTATGGAAACACCATATATTTT.